The 9 T cell receptor beta chains reported below all come from one sample, sequenced in a study of blood T cell repertoires in COVID-19. Sequenced by immunoSEQ multiplex PCR; TCRdb stores in-frame clones only, minus some. This table has 200,000 to 300,000 clones, around 86% appearing once. Sequencing used peripheral blood. The receptors were sampled from a woman aged 30 to 39 who had recovered from COVID-19.

The chain couples TRBV6-5 to TRBJ2-7; weak D call: TRBD1 (6 bases). Per the germline V gene, CDR1 is MNHEY and CDR2 is SVGAGI. V lost 6 bases and J 2 bases, leaving 14 bases between the germline ends. CDR3 length equals 14 residues. CDR3 sequence: CASSPRGGPYEQYF. The DNA for the CDR3 is TGTGCCAGCAGCCCCAGGGGTGGTCCCTACGAGCAGTACTTC.

This clone has a handful of counts. The V call is TRBV5-6, the J call TRBJ2-5; 8 nucleotides agree with TRBD1. CDR3 length: 18 residues. Germline CDR1 reads SGHDT; CDR2 reads YYEEEE. J was trimmed by 5 bases and V by 3 bases; bases with no gene match: 18. CDR3 coding DNA: TGTGCCAGCAGCTGGGCTATTCCCCAGACAGGGGCTTTGGAGACCCAGTACTTC. As protein: CASSWAIPQTGALETQYF.

V is TRBV7-3 and J is TRBJ2-1; TRBD2 might be the D (6 bases). V lost 0 bases to trimming and J lost 9 bases, with 18 bases between them. This CDR3 has 16 residues. The germline V gene encodes CDR1 SGHTA and CDR2 FQGTGA. The CDR3, as DNA: TGTGCCAGCAGCTTAACAGGCTCATTGGGGGGTACTGAGCAGTTCTTC. Its translation is CASSLTGSLGGTEQFF. The complete variable domain, with remaining parts taken from reference TRBV7-3 and TRBJ2-1, reads GAGVSQTPSNKVTEKGKYVELRCDPISGHTALYWYRQSLGQGPEFLIYFQGTGAADDSGLPNDRFFAVRPEGSVSTLKIQRTERGDSAVYLCASSLTGSLGGTEQFFGPGTRLTVL.

The chain has TRBV18 and TRBJ2-7; weak D call: TRBD1 (5 bases). This CDR3 is built from 13 residues. Trimming took 3 bases from V and 9 from J, leaving 15 bases between them. Germline CDR1 and CDR2: KGHSH and LQKENI. The CDR3 region is CASSPTQTDGQYF. CDR3 bases: TGTGCCAGCTCACCCACACAGACAGACGGGCAGTACTTC.

This clone has more than one count but fewer than ten. V is TRBV15 and J is TRBJ1-4; possible D gene TRBD1, 6 bases. The CDR3 runs 15 residues. The V and J ends lost 3 bases and 7 bases respectively, with 15 bases between them. The germline V gene encodes CDR1 LNHNV and CDR2 YYDKDF (reference sequence). The CDR3 protein is CATSSSPGGAEKLFF. As DNA, the CDR3 is TGTGCCACCAGCAGTTCCCCTGGGGGGGCTGAAAAACTGTTTTTT.

The chain combines TRBV10-3 with TRBJ1-1, with TRBD1 as a possible D gene (6 bases). CDR3 length equals 14 residues. Germline V gene sequence: CDR1 ENHRY, CDR2 SYGVKD. Trimming pared 5 bases from V and 0 bases from J, leaving 10 bases between. As DNA, the CDR3 is TGTGCCATCAGTACGGACAGTTTGAACACTGAAGCTTTCTTT. It yields the protein CAISTDSLNTEAFF.

The rearrangement links TRBV23-1 to TRBJ1-4; possibly TRBD1 for D (6 bases). TRBV23-1 carries the ORF label, with uncertain function. Trimming pared 3 bases from V and 5 bases from J, leaving 13 bases between. CDR3 length: 15 residues. This chain's CDR3 is CASSQNDRLNEKLFF. CDR3 in DNA: TGCGCCAGCAGTCAGAATGACAGGTTGAATGAAAAACTGTTTTTT.

This chain links TRBV6-5 with TRBJ1-1, with D maybe TRBD1 (5 bases). Trimming cost V 2 bases and J 10 bases, with 11 bases left between them. The CDR3 is 12 amino acids. CDR1 and CDR2 from the germline V gene are MNHEY and SVGAGI. DNA for the CDR3: TGTGCCAGCAGTTACCGAGGACAAGCAGCTTTCTTT. Translating it yields CASSYRGQAAFF.

This chain joins TRBV5-1 and TRBJ1-2, with 10 bases lining up with TRBD1. The CDR3 has 18 residues. CDR1 is SGHRS and CDR2 is YFSETQ in the germline V gene. Trimming removed 0 bases from V and 1 base from J; junction bases left unmatched: 9. DNA for the CDR3: TGCGCCAGCAGCTTGGATATCGGGACAGGGGTTAGTAACTATGGCTACACCTTC. Translation: CASSLDIGTGVSNYGYTF.